A selection of T cell receptor beta chains follows, all from one sample in a study of blood T cells in healthy people across ages. TCRdb recomputed calls from the 5' RACE reads with MiXCR, one row per CDR3 protein. Of 1.5 million to 2 million distinct CDR3 sequences in the sample, about 39% are singletons; the top ten hold about 21%. Sequencing was done on a sample of blood. The receptors shown here come from a human donor in good health. The CDR3 runs from the conserved cysteine through the conserved F or W. The order of the fields is J gene, V gene, D gene, clone size, CDR3 protein. The D gene is left open where the match is weak. Some rows mark clone size as missing; the rest say once, few, many or name a class of expanded clone.

TRBJ2-5,TRBV5-1,NA,many,CASSRGAGQETQYF
TRBJ2-1,TRBV7-9,TRBD1,NA,CASTAQGVNEQFF
TRBJ2-5,TRBV10-3,TRBD1,NA,CAISEPGTGGGETQYF
TRBJ2-5,TRBV14,NA,few,CASSQGGLGQETQYF
TRBJ2-1,TRBV3-1,NA,NA,CASSQQWGNYNEQFF
TRBJ2-6,TRBV6-2/TRBV6-3,NA,many,CASSYRGTGANVLTF
TRBJ2-5,TRBV7-9,TRBD1,few,CASSVGTGEREQYF
TRBJ2-7,TRBV11-2,NA,NA,CASSSRGRGHEQYF
TRBJ1-1,TRBV6-5,NA,NA,CASSAGTTMNTEAFF
TRBJ1-6,TRBV28,NA,NA,CASSPRGRDSPLHF
TRBJ2-1,TRBV5-4,NA,NA,CASRGGGPNLYNEQFF
TRBJ1-2,TRBV27,NA,few,CASSKQGRGGYTF
TRBJ2-3,TRBV20-1,NA,NA,CSADDFTGTRGGTDTQYF
TRBJ2-5,TRBV6-5,NA,NA,CASNPGLQRETQYF
TRBJ1-1,TRBV5-1,TRBD1,NA,CASSLAGGQYEAFF
NA,TRBV28,TRBD1,NA,CASSQLTGDEQYF
TRBJ2-7,TRBV11-2,NA,few,CASSFSRGSYEQYF
TRBJ2-5,TRBV6-5,TRBD1,NA,CASSYDKGGAETQYF
TRBJ2-1,TRBV7-9,NA,many,CASSLEGSEQFF
TRBJ2-1,TRBV12-3/TRBV12-4,NA,few,CASSSQSSTRRIGEQFF
TRBJ1-4,TRBV12-3/TRBV12-4,NA,NA,CASSFWEKLFF
TRBJ2-3,TRBV7-9,NA,NA,CASSQSRFGVDTQCF
TRBJ2-3,TRBV12-3/TRBV12-4,NA,NA,CASSRSGTSTDTQYF
TRBJ2-3,TRBV20-1,NA,NA,CSAGGYALGGVEDTQYF
NA,TRBV3-1,NA,NA,CASSQGGNVYEQYF
TRBJ2-5,TRBV20-1,TRBD2,NA,CSARDGTGGFQETQYF
TRBJ2-3,TRBV10-3,TRBD1,many,CAISPQGNVGTDTQYF
TRBJ2-2,TRBV20-1,NA,NA,CSARVEDPNTGELFF
TRBJ2-1,TRBV27,NA,NA,CASSLMGGPYNEQFF
TRBJ1-1,TRBV6-2/TRBV6-3,NA,few,CASSHRGLSRTEAFF